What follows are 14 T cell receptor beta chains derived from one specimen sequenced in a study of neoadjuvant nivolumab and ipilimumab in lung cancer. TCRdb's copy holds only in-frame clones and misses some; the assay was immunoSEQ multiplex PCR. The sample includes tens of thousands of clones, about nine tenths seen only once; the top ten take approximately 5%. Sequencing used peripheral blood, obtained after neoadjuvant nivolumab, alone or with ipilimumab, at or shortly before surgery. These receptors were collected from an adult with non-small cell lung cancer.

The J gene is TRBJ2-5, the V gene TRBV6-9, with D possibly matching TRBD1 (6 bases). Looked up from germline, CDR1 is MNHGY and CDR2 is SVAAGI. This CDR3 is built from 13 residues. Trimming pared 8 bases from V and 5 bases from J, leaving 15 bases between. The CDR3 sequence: CASARDILETQYF. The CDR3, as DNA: TGTGCCAGCGCCCGGGACATTTTGGAGACCCAGTACTTC.

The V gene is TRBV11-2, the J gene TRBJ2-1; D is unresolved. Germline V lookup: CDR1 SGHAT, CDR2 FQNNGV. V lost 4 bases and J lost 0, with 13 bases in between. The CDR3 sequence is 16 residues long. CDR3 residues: CASSSLSASSYNEQFF. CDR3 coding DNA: TGTGCCAGCAGCTCCCTTTCGGCGAGCTCCTACAATGAGCAGTTCTTC.

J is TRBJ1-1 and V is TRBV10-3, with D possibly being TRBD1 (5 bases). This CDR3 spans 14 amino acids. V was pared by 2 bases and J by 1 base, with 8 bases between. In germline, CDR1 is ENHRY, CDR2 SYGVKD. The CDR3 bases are TGTGCCATCAGTGAGATAACAGGGAACACTGAAGCTTTCTTT. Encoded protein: CAISEITGNTEAFF.

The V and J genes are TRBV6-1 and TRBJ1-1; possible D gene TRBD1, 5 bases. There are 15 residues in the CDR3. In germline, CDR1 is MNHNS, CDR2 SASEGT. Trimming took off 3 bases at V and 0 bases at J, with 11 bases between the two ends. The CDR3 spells CASSDLGEMNTEAFF. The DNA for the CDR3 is TGTGCCAGCAGTGATTTAGGGGAGATGAACACTGAAGCTTTCTTT.

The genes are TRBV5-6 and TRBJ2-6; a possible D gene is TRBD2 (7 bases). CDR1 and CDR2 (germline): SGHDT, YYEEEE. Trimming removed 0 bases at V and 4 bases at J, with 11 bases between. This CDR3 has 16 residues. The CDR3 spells CASSLAGGPGANVLTF. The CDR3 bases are TGTGCCAGCAGCTTGGCGGGGGGCCCCGGGGCCAACGTCCTGACTTTC.

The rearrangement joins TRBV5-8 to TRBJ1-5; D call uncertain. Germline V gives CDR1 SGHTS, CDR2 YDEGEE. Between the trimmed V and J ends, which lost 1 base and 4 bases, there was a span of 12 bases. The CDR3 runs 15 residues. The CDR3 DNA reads TGTGCCAGCAGCTTGCCGCAACACGGAAATCAGCCCCAGCATTTT. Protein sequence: CASSLPQHGNQPQHF. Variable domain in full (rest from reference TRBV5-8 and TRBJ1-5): EAGVTQSPTHLIKTRGQQATLRCSPISGHTSVYWYQQALGLGLQFLLWYDEGEERNRGNFPPRFSGRQFPNYSSELNVNALELEDSALYLCASSLPQHGNQPQHFGDGTRLSIL.

CDR3 DNA: TGTGCCAGCAGTTCTCCGGGACACCTAATGAAGCAGTTCTTC. Its protein is CASSSPGHLMKQFF. V gene TRBV25-1 combines with J gene TRBJ2-1, with a weak D call TRBD1 (6 bases). The ends were cut back, 5 bases at V and 11 bases at J, with 19 bases in the middle. Germline CDR1 is MGHDK and CDR2 is SYGVNS. CDR3 length: 14 amino acids.

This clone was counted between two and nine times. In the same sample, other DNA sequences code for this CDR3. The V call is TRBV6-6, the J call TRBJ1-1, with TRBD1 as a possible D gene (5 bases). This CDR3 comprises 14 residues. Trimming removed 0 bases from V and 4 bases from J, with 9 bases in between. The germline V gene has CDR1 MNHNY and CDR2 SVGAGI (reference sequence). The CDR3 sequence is CASSYSSGLTEAFF. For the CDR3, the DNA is TGTGCCAGCAGTTACTCGTCGGGGCTCACTGAAGCTTTCTTT.

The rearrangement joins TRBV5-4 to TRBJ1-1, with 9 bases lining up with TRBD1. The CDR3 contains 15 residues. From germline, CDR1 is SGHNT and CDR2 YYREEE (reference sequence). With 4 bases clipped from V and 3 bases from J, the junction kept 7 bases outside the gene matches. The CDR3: CASSPYRGQDTEAFF. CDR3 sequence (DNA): TGTGCCAGCAGCCCCTACAGGGGGCAAGACACTGAAGCTTTCTTT.

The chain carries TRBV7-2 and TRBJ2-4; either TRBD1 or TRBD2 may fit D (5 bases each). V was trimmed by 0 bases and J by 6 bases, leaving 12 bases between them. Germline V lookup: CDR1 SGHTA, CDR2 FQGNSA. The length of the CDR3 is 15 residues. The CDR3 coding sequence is TGTGCCAGCAGCTTAGCGATGGGGGAACTAAACATTCAGTACTTC. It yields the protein CASSLAMGELNIQYF.

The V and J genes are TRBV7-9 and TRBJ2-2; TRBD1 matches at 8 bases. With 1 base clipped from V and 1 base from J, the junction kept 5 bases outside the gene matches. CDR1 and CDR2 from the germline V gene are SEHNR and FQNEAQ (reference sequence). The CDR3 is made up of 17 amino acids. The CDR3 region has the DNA TGTGCCAGCAGCTTAGAGAAAGGGACAGGGAACACCGGGGAGCTGTTTTTT. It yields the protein CASSLEKGTGNTGELFF.

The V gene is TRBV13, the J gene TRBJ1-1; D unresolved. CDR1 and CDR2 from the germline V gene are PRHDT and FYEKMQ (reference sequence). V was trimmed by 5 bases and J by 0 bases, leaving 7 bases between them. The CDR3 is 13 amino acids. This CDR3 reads CASSLFVNTEAFF. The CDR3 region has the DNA TGTGCCAGCAGCCTCTTCGTGAACACTGAAGCTTTCTTT.

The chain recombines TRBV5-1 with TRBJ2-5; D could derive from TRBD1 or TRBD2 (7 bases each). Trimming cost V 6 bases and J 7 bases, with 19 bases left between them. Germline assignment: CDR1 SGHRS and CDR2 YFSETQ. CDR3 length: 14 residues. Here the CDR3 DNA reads TGCGCCAGCACCACCCAAGACAGGGAGGGGACCCAGTACTTC. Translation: CASTTQDREGTQYF.

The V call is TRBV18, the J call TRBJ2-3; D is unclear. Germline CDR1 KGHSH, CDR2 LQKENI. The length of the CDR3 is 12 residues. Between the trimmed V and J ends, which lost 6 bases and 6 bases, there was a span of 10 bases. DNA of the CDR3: TGTGCCAGCTCCCCAACCAGGGATACGCAGTATTTT. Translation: CASSPTRDTQYF.